This TCR beta chain stems from a study of cytomegalovirus exposure and HLA in healthy donors. Findings of the study overall: Most of the CMV-associated TCR beta chains (in a later analysis) appeared to be HLA-restricted. A later analysis by the authors found several of the most significant clusters apparently linked to common viral pathogens. It was 150 to 200 TCR beta chains that were listed as cytomegalovirus-associated.

CDR3 length: 12 residues. The V and J ends lost 5 bases and 5 bases respectively, with 10 bases between them. The germline CDR1 and CDR2 sequences are SEHNR and FQNEAQ (reference sequence). As for this clone: Its antigen is still unknown.

PCR amplification relied on 60 Vbeta primers (plus 13 Jbeta primers). Profiling relied on immunoSEQ multiplex PCR, and the TCRdb table lists in-frame clones only, not all of them. Among approximately 32,000 clones, more than 70% were seen once, and the ten largest hold roughly 7.9%. Sequenced sample: PBMCs. The receptor's source is a woman aged 25 to 39 in good health and CMV-seropositive. J is TRBJ2-7 and V is TRBV7-9, with D possibly TRBD2 on 6 matching bases. The CDR3: CASSPGLDEQYF. DNA for the CDR3: TGTGCCAGCAGCCCGGGACTTGACGAGCAGTACTTC.